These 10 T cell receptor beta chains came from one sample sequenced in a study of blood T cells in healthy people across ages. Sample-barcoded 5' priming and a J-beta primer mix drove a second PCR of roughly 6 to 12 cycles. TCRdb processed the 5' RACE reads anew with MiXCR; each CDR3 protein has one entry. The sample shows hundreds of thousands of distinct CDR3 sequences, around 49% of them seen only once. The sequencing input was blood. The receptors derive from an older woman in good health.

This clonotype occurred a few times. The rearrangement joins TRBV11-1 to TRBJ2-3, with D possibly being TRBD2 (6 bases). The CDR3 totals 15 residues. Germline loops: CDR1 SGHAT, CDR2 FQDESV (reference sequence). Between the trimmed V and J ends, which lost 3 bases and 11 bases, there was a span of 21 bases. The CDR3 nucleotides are TGTGCCAGCAGCTTGGGTGGGGACTCCGGGCTGAGGCAGTATTTT. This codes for CASSLGGDSGLRQYF.

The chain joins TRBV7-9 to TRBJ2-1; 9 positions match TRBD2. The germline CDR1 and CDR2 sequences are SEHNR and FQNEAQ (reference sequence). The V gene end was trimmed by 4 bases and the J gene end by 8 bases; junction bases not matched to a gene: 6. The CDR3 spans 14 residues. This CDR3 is CASSYRAGGYEQFF. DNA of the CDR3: TGTGCCAGCAGCTACCGAGCGGGAGGTTATGAGCAGTTCTTC.

The chain's CDR3 is CASSVSSDQTSGNEQYF. The DNA of the CDR3 is TGTGCCAGCAGCGTCTCGTCAGACCAAACTAGTGGCAATGAGCAGTACTTC. This sequence joins TRBV9 and TRBJ2-4; D is possibly TRBD2 (5 bases). Trimming shortened V by 2 bases and J by 13 bases, and 28 bases separated the two germline ends. Germline V gives CDR1 SGDLS, CDR2 YYNGEE. This CDR3 contains 17 residues.

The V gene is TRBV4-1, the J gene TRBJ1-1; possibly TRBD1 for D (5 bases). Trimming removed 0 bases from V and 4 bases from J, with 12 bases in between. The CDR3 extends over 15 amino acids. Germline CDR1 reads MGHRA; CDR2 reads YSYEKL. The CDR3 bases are TGCGCCAGCAGCCAAGATTCGGGTAGGGGCACTGAAGCTTTCTTT. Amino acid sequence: CASSQDSGRGTEAFF.

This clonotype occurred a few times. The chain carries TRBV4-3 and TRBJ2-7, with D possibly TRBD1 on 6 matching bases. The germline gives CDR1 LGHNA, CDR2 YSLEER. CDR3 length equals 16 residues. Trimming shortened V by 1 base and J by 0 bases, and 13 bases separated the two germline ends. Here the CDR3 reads CASSQGQGGVSYEQYF. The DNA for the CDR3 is TGCGCCAGCAGCCAAGGGCAAGGGGGAGTCTCCTACGAGCAGTACTTC.

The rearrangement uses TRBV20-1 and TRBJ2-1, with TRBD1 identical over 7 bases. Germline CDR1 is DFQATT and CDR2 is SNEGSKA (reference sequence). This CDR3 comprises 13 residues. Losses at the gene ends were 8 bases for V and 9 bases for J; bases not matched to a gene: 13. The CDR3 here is CSIEGAGVGEQFF. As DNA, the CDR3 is TGCAGTATCGAGGGGGCTGGCGTTGGTGAGCAGTTCTTC.

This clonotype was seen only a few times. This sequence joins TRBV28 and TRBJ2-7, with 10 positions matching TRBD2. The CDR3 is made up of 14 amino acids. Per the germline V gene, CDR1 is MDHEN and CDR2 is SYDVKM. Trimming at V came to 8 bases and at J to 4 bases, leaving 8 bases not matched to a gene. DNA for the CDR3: TGTGCCAGCCTCGACCCGACTAGCGGGTACGAGCAGTACTTC. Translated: CASLDPTSGYEQYF.

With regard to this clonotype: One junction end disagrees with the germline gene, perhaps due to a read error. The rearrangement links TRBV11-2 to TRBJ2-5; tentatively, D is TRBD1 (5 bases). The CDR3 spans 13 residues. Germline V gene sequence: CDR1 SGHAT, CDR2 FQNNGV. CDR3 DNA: TGTGCCAGCAGCGTAGATTTTAGGGGTCAGCAGTACTTC. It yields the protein CASSVDFRGQQYF. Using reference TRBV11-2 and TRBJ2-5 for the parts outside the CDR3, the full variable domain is EAGVAQSPRYKIIEKRQSVAFWCNPISGHATLYWYQQILGQGPKLLIQFQNNGVVDDSQLPKDRFSAERLKGVDSTLKIQPAKLEDSAVYLCASSVDFRGQQYFGPGTRLLVL.

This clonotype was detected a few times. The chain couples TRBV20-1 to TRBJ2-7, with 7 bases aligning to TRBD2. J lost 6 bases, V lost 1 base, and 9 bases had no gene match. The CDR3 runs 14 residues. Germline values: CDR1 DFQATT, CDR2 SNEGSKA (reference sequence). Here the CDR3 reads CSARGGGRGAEQYF. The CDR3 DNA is TGCAGTGCTAGAGGAGGCGGGAGAGGCGCCGAGCAGTACTTC.

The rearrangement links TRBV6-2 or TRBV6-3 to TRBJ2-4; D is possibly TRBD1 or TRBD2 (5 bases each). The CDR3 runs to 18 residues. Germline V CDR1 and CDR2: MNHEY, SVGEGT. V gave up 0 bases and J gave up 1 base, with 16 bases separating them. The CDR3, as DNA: TGTGCCAGCAGTTACTCGGGTTATATGGGGACGGCCAAAAACATTCAGTACTTC. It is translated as CASSYSGYMGTAKNIQYF.